The 30 T cell receptor beta chains listed next were all sequenced from one sample in a study of T cells expressing NK-cell markers. TCRdb re-called the 5' RACE reads, yielding one record per CDR3 amino acid sequence without DNA. In all, the sample yields tens of thousands of distinct CDR3 sequences. The sample was blood T cells: a sorted CD56 or NKG2C T cell subset, CD4+ or CD8+ T cells, or bulk PBMC T cells (not recorded which). The origin of the receptors is a woman aged 18-70 years in good health.

This chain's CDR3 is CASSQVPWGGANEQFF. The chain employs TRBV3-1 and TRBJ2-1; checking the TCRdb D call of TRBD2 is not possible without DNA. In germline, CDR1 is LGHDT, CDR2 YNNKEL (reference sequence). The CDR3 is 16 amino acids.

The CDR3 sequence: CASSPYIAGVANEQFF. The genes are TRBV7-9 and TRBJ2-1; there is no DNA to check the TCRdb D call of TRBD2. CDR1 and CDR2 (germline): SEHNR, FQNEAQ (reference sequence). The CDR3 has 16 amino acids.

The chain is built from TRBV5-1 and TRBJ1-2; there is no DNA to check the TCRdb D call of TRBD1. Germline CDR1 and CDR2: SGHRS and YFSETQ. This CDR3 has 18 amino acids. CDR3 protein: CASSLVPGTEIYNYGYTF.

The genes are TRBV2 and TRBJ1-1; TCRdb's D call, TRBD1, is unchecked because there is no DNA. This CDR3 contains 16 residues. Looked up from germline, CDR1 is SNHLY and CDR2 is FYNNEI. This CDR3 reads CASSEGDRVTNTEAFF.

The CDR3 protein is CASSPLRTSGSYEQYF. The rearrangement uses TRBV27 and TRBJ2-7; TCRdb picks TRBD2, but there is no DNA to check that call. The CDR3 spans 16 residues. CDR1 is MNHEY, CDR2 SMNVEV, per germline (reference sequence).

This CDR3 is CSVEWTDYGYTF. V is TRBV29-1 and J is TRBJ1-2. Germline lookup yields CDR1 SQVTM and CDR2 ANQGSEA. The CDR3 is 12 residues long.

The rearrangement joins TRBV6-2 or TRBV6-3 to TRBJ2-5; TCRdb proposes TRBD2, but this gene call is untestable without DNA. The CDR3 runs 18 residues. Germline CDR1 reads MNHEY; CDR2 reads SVGEGT. CDR3 sequence: CASSYLQGLAGLQETQYF.

The chain employs TRBV27 and TRBJ1-1. Germline values: CDR1 MNHEY, CDR2 SMNVEV (reference sequence). CDR3 size: 11 residues. The CDR3 here is CASSLGTEAFF.

V and J are TRBV11-2 and TRBJ1-2; TCRdb returns TRBD1, unconfirmable since there is no DNA. The CDR3 runs 15 residues. CDR1 and CDR2 (germline): SGHAT, FQNNGV. CDR3 amino acids: CASSLGAGGSYGYTF. The complete variable domain, with remaining parts taken from reference TRBV11-2 and TRBJ1-2, reads EAGVAQSPRYKIIEKRQSVAFWCNPISGHATLYWYQQILGQGPKLLIQFQNNGVVDDSQLPKDRFSAERLKGVDSTLKIQPAKLEDSAVYLCASSLGAGGSYGYTFGSGTRLTVV.

This chain joins TRBV12-3 or TRBV12-4 and TRBJ1-3; absent DNA, TCRdb's TRBD1 call cannot be checked. The CDR3 length is 16 residues. CDR3 in amino acids: CASSLGQGEVGNTIYF.

This chain links TRBV5-5 with TRBJ2-1; checking the TCRdb D call of TRBD1 is not possible without DNA. The CDR3 runs 15 residues. Germline CDR1 and CDR2: SGHKS and YYEKEE (reference sequence). CDR3 region: CASSLTGGAVNEQFF.

The V and J genes are TRBV6-5 and TRBJ2-1; TCRdb picks TRBD1, but there is no DNA to check that call. The V gene's germline CDR1 is MNHEY and CDR2 SVGAGI. CDR3 length: 15 amino acids. This chain's CDR3 is CASSYFGTRVDEQFF.

J is TRBJ2-7 and V is TRBV7-9; TCRdb reports TRBD1, a call that lacks DNA to check it against. The length of the CDR3 is 16 residues. Germline loops: CDR1 SEHNR, CDR2 FQNEAQ (reference sequence). The CDR3 here is CASSPPRQGRTYEQYF.

J is TRBJ2-7 and V is TRBV15. This CDR3 is built from 13 residues. Germline V gene sequence: CDR1 LNHNV, CDR2 YYDKDF (reference sequence). The CDR3 region is CATSAAESYEQYF.

The rearrangement joins TRBV20-1 to TRBJ2-7; TCRdb names TRBD2, which stays unverified in the absence of DNA. CDR3 length: 15 amino acids. The germline V gene has CDR1 DFQATT and CDR2 SNEGSKA (reference sequence). CDR3 amino acids: CSARELGLADYEQYF.

V usage is TRBV9 and J usage is TRBJ2-7; TCRdb's D call, TRBD2, is unchecked because there is no DNA. Per the germline V gene, CDR1 is SGDLS and CDR2 is YYNGEE. CDR3 length: 17 amino acids. This CDR3 reads CASSQSWDLDPIREQYF. The full variable domain, completed using reference TRBV9 and TRBJ2-7, is DSGVTQTPKHLITATGQRVTLRCSPRSGDLSVYWYQQSLDQGLQFLIQYYNGEERAKGNILERFSAQQFPDLHSELNLSSLELGDSALYFCASSQSWDLDPIREQYFGPGTRLTVT.

The chain links TRBV6-1 to TRBJ1-2; TCRdb proposes TRBD1, but this gene call is untestable without DNA. Germline CDR1 reads MNHNS; CDR2 reads SASEGT. This CDR3 spans 16 amino acids. The CDR3 reads CASSPGTSHFNYGYTF.

The gene calls are TRBV7-7 and TRBJ2-3; the TCRdb call, TRBD2, lacks DNA for checking. This CDR3 spans 20 amino acids. The germline V gene has CDR1 SSHAT and CDR2 FNYEAQ (reference sequence). This CDR3 reads CASSLASASGELSHADTQYF.

The V call is TRBV12-3 or TRBV12-4, the J call TRBJ2-7; without DNA, the TCRdb call of TRBD1 cannot be checked. The CDR3 extends over 16 amino acids. The CDR3 sequence: CASSQTGGHGSYEQYF.

The V call is TRBV5-1, the J call TRBJ2-5. This CDR3 has 15 residues. The germline V gene has CDR1 SGHRS and CDR2 YFSETQ. The CDR3 here is CASSFRGGGFETQYF. Full variable domain (outside the CDR3, taken from reference TRBV5-1 and TRBJ2-5): KAGVTQTPRYLIKTRGQQVTLSCSPISGHRSVSWYQQTPGQGLQFLFEYFSETQRNKGNFPGRFSGRQFSNSRSEMNVSTLELGDSALYLCASSFRGGGFETQYFGPGTRLLVL.

The chain joins TRBV6-1 to TRBJ2-7. Germline assignment: CDR1 MNHNS and CDR2 SASEGT. The CDR3 is made up of 14 amino acids. CDR3 amino acids: CASSSYGLSYEQYF.

J is TRBJ2-2 and V is TRBV6-4. The V gene's germline CDR1 is MRHNA and CDR2 SNTAGT. This CDR3 is 12 amino acids long. CDR3 sequence: CASSDDTGELFF.

The rearrangement links TRBV5-1 to TRBJ1-1; TCRdb lists TRBD1, though no DNA is available to test this call. The CDR3 is made up of 16 amino acids. CDR1 SGHRS and CDR2 YFSETQ come from the germline V gene. The CDR3 sequence: CASSRDRRAVHTEAFF. The full variable domain, in which reference TRBV5-1 and TRBJ1-1 provide the parts outside the CDR3, is KAGVTQTPRYLIKTRGQQVTLSCSPISGHRSVSWYQQTPGQGLQFLFEYFSETQRNKGNFPGRFSGRQFSNSRSEMNVSTLELGDSALYLCASSRDRRAVHTEAFFGQGTRLTVV.

The chain joins TRBV27 to TRBJ2-7; TCRdb calls TRBD1, which cannot be checked without DNA. Germline-derived CDR1 and CDR2 are MNHEY and SMNVEV (reference sequence). The CDR3 sequence is 14 residues long. CDR3 amino acids: CASSSGQEIYEQYF.

The rearrangement joins TRBV5-5 to TRBJ2-7. CDR3 length equals 14 residues. The V gene's germline CDR1 is SGHKS and CDR2 YYEKEE (reference sequence). The CDR3 is CASSLSEGAYEQYF.

The chain combines TRBV6-2 or TRBV6-3 with TRBJ1-1; TCRdb lists TRBD1, though no DNA is available to test this call. The CDR3 covers 15 residues. Germline assignment: CDR1 MNHEY and CDR2 SVGEGT. The CDR3 sequence is CASSYSGTGSTEAFF.

This clonotype ranks as medium-sized (0.01 to 0.1%) in terms of frequency. This chain connects TRBV27 to TRBJ2-7; TCRdb's D gene call, TRBD1, goes unchecked for lack of DNA. The length of the CDR3 is 15 residues. Per the germline V gene, CDR1 is MNHEY and CDR2 is SMNVEV (reference sequence). CDR3 sequence: CASSLSGTGSYEQYF.

V is TRBV4-2 and J is TRBJ1-2. Per germline, CDR1 LGHNA and CDR2 YNFKEQ. This CDR3 has 17 residues. CDR3: CASSQVVGTEGLDGYTF.

V and J are TRBV2 and TRBJ2-7; the TRBD2 assignment by TCRdb is unverifiable without DNA. Per the germline V gene, CDR1 is SNHLY and CDR2 is FYNNEI. This CDR3 is built from 14 residues. CDR3 residues: CASSDGTSNYEQYF.

The chain couples TRBV4-1 to TRBJ2-1. Germline loops: CDR1 MGHRA, CDR2 YSYEKL. The CDR3 has 14 residues. This chain's CDR3 is CASSQDQRYNEQFF.